The T cell receptor beta chain described here comes from a study of cytomegalovirus exposure and HLA in healthy donors. A multiplex PCR was run with 60 Vbeta primers and 13 Jbeta primers. The repertoire was sequenced with immunoSEQ multiplex PCR; TCRdb's copy has only in-frame clones and lacks some. Among 45,000 to 65,000 clones listed, about 82% were seen once. Trimming at V came to 4 bases and at J to 3 bases, leaving 3 bases not matched to a gene. The length of the CDR3 is 14 residues. Germline-derived CDR1 and CDR2 are SGHTA and FQGNSA. The chain couples TRBV7-2 to TRBJ1-5; 7 bases map to TRBD1. The TCR was taken from a man under 40 in good health and CMV-seronegative. Sequencing was performed on PBMCs. CDR3 sequence (DNA): TGTGCCAGCAGCTCGGGACAGCTCAATCAGCCCCAGCATTTT. This gives the protein CASSSGQLNQPQHF.